This T cell receptor (beta chain) was identified in a study of response to subunit inactivated influenza vaccine (dated 2018 in TCRdb). Looking at the study overall: The study used deep quantitative T cell receptor repertoire profiling to track responses to a trivalent subunit inactivated influenza vaccine.

CDR1 SGHAT and CDR2 FQNNGV are derived from the germline V gene. The germline V and J ends show losses of 5 bases and 0 bases respectively, and no gene match explains 18 bases of the junction. From the cysteine up to the phenylalanine, the CDR3 has a length of 19 residues. Only the CDR3 DNA stays, 57 bases, in frame from base 1. The method was RT-PCR. Instrument used: Illumina HiSeq 2500. In-frame beta chains were kept once TCRdb had trimmed the public reads at Q25 with fastp and called clones with MiXCR. Here each entry gathers all rows of one CDR3 protein and keeps the most common genes and DNA. The sample contains 750,000 to 850,000 distinct CDR3 sequences, 18% of them found a single time. The ten largest make up about 11% of the sample. What the research found in general, with its limitations: The authors suggested that each seasonal influenza vaccination may recruit only a limited number of new T cells.

Points on this clonotype: Its cognate antigen has yet to be identified. Base qualities are not recorded, but no much larger clone differs from it by a single base.

The source of this sequence is a man in his fifties or sixties who received an inactivated influenza vaccine. Donor details come from another sample of the same person, matched by shared clones. The sequence links TRBV11-2 to TRBJ2-7; 8 junctional bases match TRBD2. The source material was PBMCs from blood, sampled 5 to 6 days after vaccination. The DNA reads as follows: TGTGCCAGCAGCAGCCAATGGGGGGCAGCGGGAGTTTTCTCCTACGAGCAGTACTTC. The resulting protein is CASSSQWGAAGVFSYEQYF. Extended through the reference TRBV11-2 and TRBJ2-7 proteins, this CDR3 yields the full variable domain: EAGVAQSPRYKIIEKRQSVAFWCNPISGHATLYWYQQILGQGPKLLIQFQNNGVVDDSQLPKDRFSAERLKGVDSTLKIQPAKLEDSAVYLCASSSQWGAAGVFSYEQYFGPGTRLTVT.